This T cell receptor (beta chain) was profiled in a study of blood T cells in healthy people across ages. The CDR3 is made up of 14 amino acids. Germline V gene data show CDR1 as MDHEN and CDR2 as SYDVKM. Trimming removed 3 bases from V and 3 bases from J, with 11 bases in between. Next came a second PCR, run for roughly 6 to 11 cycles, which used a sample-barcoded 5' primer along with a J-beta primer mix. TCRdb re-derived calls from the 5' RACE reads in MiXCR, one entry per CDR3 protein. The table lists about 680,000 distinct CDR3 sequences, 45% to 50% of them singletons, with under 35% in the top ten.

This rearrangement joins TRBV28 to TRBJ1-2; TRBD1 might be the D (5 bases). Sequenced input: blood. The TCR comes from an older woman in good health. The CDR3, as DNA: TGTGCCAGCAGTTTGGCCAGGGTGGACTATGGCTACACCTTC. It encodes CASSLARVDYGYTF.